This record looks at one TCR beta chain sequence and its context. Its specific antigen is unknown. Base qualities are missing; no much larger clone stands one base away. This entry comes from a study of OX40 agonist ivuxolimab in advanced cancers. Looking at the study overall: Ivuxolimab, which targeted the costimulatory receptor OX40 (CD134), was an agonistic, fully human IgG2 monoclonal antibody. Intravenous ivuxolimab was administered to patients every 2 weeks at six dose levels: 0.01, 0.1, 0.3, 1.5, 3 and 10 mg/kg. The point of sequencing TCRbeta in the periphery was to test whether ivuxolimab changed TCR sequence diversity and drove clonal T-cell expansion. Of the roughly 54 patients in dose escalation, 19 had hepatocellular carcinoma, about 15 had melanoma, 9 had renal cell carcinoma and 9 had head and neck cancer. Three dose-escalation patients achieved partial responses, one with hepatocellular carcinoma and two with cutaneous melanoma. In the dose-escalation cohort, 65% to 85% of patients were male, and the mean age was approximately 60 years with a range of roughly 23 to 79. The paper covers the monotherapy dose-escalation part of the phase I ivuxolimab trial, which included N ≈ 50 patients. Prior anti-PD-1, anti-PD-L1 or anti-CTLA-4 therapy was permitted, and checkpoint inhibitors had been received by roughly two fifths of dose-escalation patients.

Here V drops 7 bases and J drops 2 bases, and the junction holds 5 bases not matched to any gene. According to the germline V gene, CDR1 reads MNHNS and CDR2 reads SASEGT. From the cysteine up to the phenylalanine, the CDR3 has a length of 14 residues. This entry keeps only the CDR3 DNA: 42 bases, framed from base 1. Genomic DNA was extracted from sorted cells for sequencing of the TCRbeta CDR3 region. The immunoSEQ Assay was used to sequence the TCRbeta CDR3 regions. TCRdb carries this immuneACCESS record with in-frame sequences only. Its versions omit some clonotypes, under half of them owing to an unresolved V gene in the studies checked, with the rest unexplained. The sample records about 70,000 clones, 60% to 80% of which are singletons. In total, the top ten clones hold 5% to 6% of the sample. Summary of the overall study and its limitations: Clonal expansion of both CD4+ and CD8+ blood T cells was observed from baseline to week 6 at doses 0.1 to 3.0 mg/kg. Low levels of normalized T-cell clonal expansion were also shown by some nonresponding patients. In the 0.1-3.0 mg/kg groups, partial responders were among the patients with the lowest normalized peripheral clonal expansion, particularly in CD8+ T cells. Antigen specificity was not determined for the clonally expanded peripheral T cells. On average, CD8+ T cells showed more expanded clones than CD4+ T cells after ivuxolimab.

The trial excluded patients who had a history of autoimmune disease or who were on systemic immunosuppression. Peripheral blood for TCR sequencing was drawn from every dose cohort at baseline, at cycle 4 day 1 and at cycle 7 day 1. The samples were taken from a phase I, first-in-human, multicenter, open-label dose-escalation trial of ivuxolimab. Adults with locally advanced or metastatic head and neck squamous cell, hepatocellular, melanoma or renal cell carcinoma were enrolled in the trial. Before TCR sequencing, CD4+ T cells and CD8+ T cells were sorted from peripheral blood as separate populations.

The sequence came from an adult with an advanced solid tumor such as melanoma, head and neck, liver or kidney cancer. The chain joins TRBV6-1 to TRBJ2-7, and 10 bases in between align with TRBD2. This material consisted of CD4+ or CD8+ T cells sorted from blood, taken in a trial of the OX40 agonist ivuxolimab. The nucleotides read TGTGCCAGCATTAGGACTAGCGGAACCTACGAGCAGTACTTC. It is translated as CASIRTSGTYEQYF.